The count of the clone carrying this T cell receptor beta chain is one. A junction boundary mismatches the germline segment, possibly from a read error. These data originate in a study of OX40 agonist ivuxolimab in advanced cancers. Study overall: The eligibility criteria allowed prior anti-PD-1, anti-PD-L1 or anti-CTLA-4 therapy, and approximately 42% had some.

Some clones are missing from TCRdb's copy, which holds only in-frame ones; the method was immunoSEQ multiplex PCR. The sample holds about 56,000 clones, around 89% seen once. Excluded were patients having autoimmune disease history or systemic immunosuppression. This CDR3 has 12 residues. Germline V gene lookup returns CDR1 MNHNS and CDR2 SASEGT. The chain couples TRBV6-1 to TRBJ1-5, with D perhaps matching TRBD1 (5 bases). Sample: CD4+ or CD8+ T cells sorted from blood, taken in a trial of the OX40 agonist ivuxolimab. The TCR originated in an adult with an advanced solid tumor such as melanoma, head and neck, liver or kidney cancer. CDR3 DNA sequence: TGTGCCGGCAGTGAAGGACAACAGCCCCAGCATTTT. Its translation: CAGSEGQQPQHF.